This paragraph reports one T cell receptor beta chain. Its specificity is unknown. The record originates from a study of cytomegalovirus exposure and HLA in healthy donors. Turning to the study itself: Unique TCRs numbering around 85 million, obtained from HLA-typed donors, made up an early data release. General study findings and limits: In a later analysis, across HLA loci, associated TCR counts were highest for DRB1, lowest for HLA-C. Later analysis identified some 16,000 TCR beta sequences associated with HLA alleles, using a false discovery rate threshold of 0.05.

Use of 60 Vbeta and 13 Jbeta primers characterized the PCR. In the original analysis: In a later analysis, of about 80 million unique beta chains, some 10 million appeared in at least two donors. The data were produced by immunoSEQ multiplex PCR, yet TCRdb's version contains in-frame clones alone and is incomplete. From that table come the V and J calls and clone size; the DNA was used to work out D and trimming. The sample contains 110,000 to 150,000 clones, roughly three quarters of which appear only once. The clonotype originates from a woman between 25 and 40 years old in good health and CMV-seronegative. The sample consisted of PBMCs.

CDR3 amino acids: CASSLGGTGDTQYF. The DNA for the CDR3 is TGCGCCAGCAGCTTGGGAGGGACTGGAGATACGCAGTATTTT. The chain couples TRBV5-1 to TRBJ2-3; D possibly corresponds to TRBD2 (6 bases). Germline assignment: CDR1 SGHRS and CDR2 YFSETQ. The CDR3 totals 14 residues. V lost 0 bases and J 5 bases, leaving 10 bases between the germline ends.